This T cell receptor beta chain derives from a study of cytomegalovirus exposure and HLA in healthy donors. The study's findings and limits: Later analysis reportedly placed an Asian-associated ancestry cluster below the roughly 680-donor mean in N-insertions.

As for this clone: Antigen unknown. Other DNA sequences from this sample encode an identical CDR3 as well.

Per the germline V gene, CDR1 is MNHEY and CDR2 is SMNVEV (reference sequence). CDR3 length: 14 residues. V dropped 6 bases and J dropped 1; count of bases not matched to a gene: 4. Primers: 60 Vbeta forward and 13 Jbeta reverse. Here immunoSEQ multiplex PCR was the method, and the copy in TCRdb shows in-frame clones only, minus some. Of 110,000 to 150,000 clones in the sample, 72% were seen once. What was sequenced was PBMCs. The chain joins TRBV27 to TRBJ2-7; 9 bases map to TRBD2. The sequence was collected from a man aged 40-50 years in good health and CMV-seronegative. The CDR3 DNA reads as TGTGCCAGCAGCCTAGCGGGACGTTCCTACGAGCAGTACTTC. It encodes CASSLAGRSYEQYF.